The clone carrying this TCR beta chain was counted a few times. The hyperthyroidism patients had all been newly diagnosed, and their disease duration was under 2 months. Their ages ranged from 18 to 65 years. The sample belongs to a study of T cells in Graves' hyperthyroidism and ophthalmopathy. The CDR3 has 17 amino acids. With 4 bases clipped from V and 4 bases from J, the junction kept 8 bases outside the gene matches. Germline assignment: CDR1 SGHVS and CDR2 FNYEAQ. Regions amplified from RNA transcripts were the TCR beta CDR3 regions. When the TCR CDR3 underwent first-round RT-PCR, the HTBI primer set was used. One entry per CDR3 protein results from TCRdb running MiXCR on the multiplex PCR reads. The sample shows 530,000 or so distinct CDR3 sequences, roughly 50% of them seen only once.

The TCR sequence derives from a woman aged 18-29 years with Graves' hyperthyroidism. Sequencing was done on a sample of peripheral blood or thyroid tissue (not recorded which). The chain combines TRBV7-6 with TRBJ2-3; 13 nucleotides line up with TRBD2. CDR3 sequence (DNA): TGTGCCAGCAGCTCGAGACTAGCGGGAGGTGATGCAGATACGCAGTATTTT. It encodes CASSSRLAGGDADTQYF.